The T cell receptor beta chain described here comes from a study of blood T cell repertoires in COVID-19. The authors' processing: Amplification from reference gene primers served as the basis for estimated nucleated cell counts. Assay: immunoSEQ multiplex PCR; the TCRdb copy retains only in-frame clones and omits some. The V and J calls and clone size are taken from that table; D and trimming were inferred from the DNA. The sample holds about 140,000 clones, about 86% seen once. There are 15 residues in the CDR3. Trimming cost V 0 bases and J 0 bases; bases outside gene matches: 1. Germline V gene lookup returns CDR1 MNHNS and CDR2 SASEGT. The sample holds one count of this clone.

Specimen: peripheral blood. The source of this sequence is a woman in her thirties or forties with acute or convalescent COVID-19. The chain is built from TRBV6-1 and TRBJ2-7; the match to TRBD1 covers 8 bases. CDR3 sequence reads: CASSEAGQVSYEQYF. The DNA for the CDR3 is TGTGCCAGCAGTGAAGCGGGACAGGTCTCCTACGAGCAGTACTTC.